The present T cell receptor (beta chain) was sequenced within a study of Graves' ophthalmopathy and Graves' hyperthyroidism. The study enrolled ophthalmopathy donors with moderate-to-severe activity, CAS ≥3, NOSPECS ≥4 and duration under 3 months. Exclusion applied to patients with other autoimmune diseases, uncontrolled infections, pregnancy or lactation. What supplied the PBMCs was more than 7.5 ml of fresh peripheral blood. This clonotype was detected a few times. The junction does not match germline at one end; this may be a read error. Germline CDR1 is ENHRY and CDR2 is SYGVKD. This CDR3 contains 18 residues. Investigators amplified TCR beta CDR3 regions from RNA transcripts. Second-round multiplex PCR came after first-round RT-PCR with HTBI primers. TCRdb reprocessed the multiplex PCR reads via MiXCR and lists one record per CDR3 protein. The sample includes 200,000 to 300,000 distinct CDR3 sequences, around 45% seen only once; the top ten take roughly 45%.

This sequence joins TRBV10-3 and TRBJ2-2; 10 nucleotides match TRBD2. This sequence originates from an adult man with Graves' ophthalmopathy. Sequencing was carried out using peripheral blood. Here the CDR3 reads CASSETPGLAKYTGELFF. CDR3 in DNA: TGTGCCAGCAGTGAGACCCCGGGACTAGCGAAATACACCGGGGAGCTGTTTTTT.